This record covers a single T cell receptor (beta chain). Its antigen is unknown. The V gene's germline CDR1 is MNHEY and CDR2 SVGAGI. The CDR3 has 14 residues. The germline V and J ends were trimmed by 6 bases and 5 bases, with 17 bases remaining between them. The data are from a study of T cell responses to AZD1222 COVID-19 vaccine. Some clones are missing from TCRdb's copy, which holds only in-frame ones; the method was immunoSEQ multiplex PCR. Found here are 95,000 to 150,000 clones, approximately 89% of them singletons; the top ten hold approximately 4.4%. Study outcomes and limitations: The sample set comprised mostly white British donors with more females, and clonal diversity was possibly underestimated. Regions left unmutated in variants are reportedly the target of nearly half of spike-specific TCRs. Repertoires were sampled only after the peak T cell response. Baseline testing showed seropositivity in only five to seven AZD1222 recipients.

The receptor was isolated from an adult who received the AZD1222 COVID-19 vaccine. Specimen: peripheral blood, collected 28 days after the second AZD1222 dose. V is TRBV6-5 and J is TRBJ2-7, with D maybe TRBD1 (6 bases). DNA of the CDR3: TGTGCCAGCAGCGGACCAGGGGCTCGAGACGAGCAGTACTTC. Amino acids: CASSGPGARDEQYF.